A selection of T cell receptor beta chains follows, all from one sample in a study of T cells in Graves' hyperthyroidism and ophthalmopathy. TCRdb redid the calling of the multiplex PCR reads with MiXCR, one entry per CDR3 protein. The sample consists of fewer than 300,000 distinct CDR3 sequences, less than 30% of them appearing once. Sequencing was carried out using blood. Receptors were obtained from a man in his forties with Graves' hyperthyroidism that later progressed to Graves' ophthalmopathy. Each CDR3 is given with its conserved first and last residue. The D gene is left open where the match is weak.

TRBJ2-7 | TRBD1 | TRBV7-2 | CASSFRPGGYEQYF
TRBJ1-5 | TRBD1 | TRBV28 | CASSLGTGLRNQPQHF
TRBJ1-1 | . | TRBV9 | CASSVLVNTEAFF
TRBJ1-2 | . | TRBV12-3/TRBV12-4 | CASSLRPGNYGYTF
TRBJ2-4 | TRBD2 | TRBV18 | CASSPPGLAVKNIQYF
TRBJ1-5 | . | TRBV12-3/TRBV12-4 | CAIGQTSNQPQHF
TRBJ2-7 | . | TRBV4-1 | CASSPLFGGSSYEQYF
TRBJ1-1 | TRBD1 | TRBV28 | CASSTRDRGLTEAFF
TRBJ1-5 | . | TRBV20-1 | CSASQDRYQPQHF
TRBJ2-5 | TRBD1 | TRBV27 | CASSSEGGASWETQYF
TRBJ2-7 | TRBD2 | TRBV4-1 | CASSQLAGAGSYEQYF
TRBJ2-7 | TRBD1 | TRBV6-5 | CASSYGTGQGSSEQYF
TRBJ2-5 | . | TRBV28 | CASSLAGPLGETQYF
TRBJ1-3 | . | TRBV29-1 | CSVGESGAGNTIYF
TRBJ1-1 | . | TRBV15 | CATSRGGELNTEAFF
TRBJ1-1 | . | TRBV11-2 | CASSLEGGITEAFF
TRBJ2-7 | . | TRBV28 | CASRDHRLAFEQYF
TRBJ1-1 | TRBD1 | TRBV4-1 | CASSHAGGYWYTEAFF
TRBJ1-1 | TRBD1 | TRBV30 | CAWLTGKTEAFF
TRBJ1-5 | . | TRBV18 | CASSLTVQGRFDQPQHF
TRBJ2-2 | . | TRBV2 | CASKKAENTGELFF
TRBJ1-1 | . | TRBV7-9 | CASSPTGLLNTEAFF
TRBJ1-1 | TRBD1 | TRBV11-2 | CASSFDRVSTEAFF
TRBJ1-1 | . | TRBV6-1 | CASSEGHASSSTEAFF
TRBJ2-7 | TRBD1 | TRBV12-3/TRBV12-4 | CASRKGAGESYEQYF
TRBJ2-3 | TRBD1 | TRBV28 | CASSQQGTDTQYF
TRBJ2-7 | . | TRBV5-1 | CASSGRGTPYEQYF
TRBJ1-2 | TRBD1 | TRBV18 | CASSPTRTGNYGYTF
TRBJ1-1 | . | TRBV12-3/TRBV12-4 | CASIRGGTGRTSEAFF
TRBJ1-5 | TRBD1 | TRBV6-2/TRBV6-3 | CASSYSWTGEQPQHF
TRBJ1-1 | . | TRBV5-5 | CASRIRTSKGQSEAFF
TRBJ2-7 | TRBD2 | TRBV28 | CASSFIAGGRPSSYEQYF
TRBJ1-1 | . | TRBV6-1 | CASSPQTALRTEAFF
TRBJ1-5 | . | TRBV20-1 | CSAMGRAGGNQPQHF
TRBJ2-7 | . | TRBV7-3 | CASSLPKAYEQYF
TRBJ1-5 | . | TRBV6-2/TRBV6-3 | CASRTEGGRGQPQHF
TRBJ2-7 | . | TRBV10-2 | CASSSRGEYEQYF
TRBJ2-5 | . | TRBV5-1 | CASSPTDREETQYF
TRBJ1-5 | TRBD1 | TRBV19 | CASSIRGTGGYQPQHF
TRBJ2-7 | TRBD2 | TRBV6-1 | CASRTTSGYEQYF
TRBJ1-2 | . | TRBV29-1 | CSAWGNYGYTF
TRBJ2-2 | TRBD1 | TRBV29-1 | CSGTTGTFTGELFF
TRBJ1-1 | . | TRBV2 | CASRGTRENTEAFF
TRBJ2-5 | TRBD2 | TRBV6-5 | CASSYSPGLAGETQYF
TRBJ2-5 | . | TRBV12-3/TRBV12-4 | CASSPWGLVAQYF
TRBJ2-7 | . | TRBV7-9 | CASSNSSSYEQYF
TRBJ1-3 | TRBD1 | TRBV12-3/TRBV12-4 | CASSPQGASGNTIYF
TRBJ1-3 | . | TRBV6-5 | CASAGSGNTIYF